Below, 9 T cell receptor beta chains from the same sample are listed, as sequenced in a study of T cell repertoires in cytomegalovirus infection. From the reads, TCRdb called clonotypes with MiXCR, one entry per CDR3 protein. The sample lists some 180,000 distinct CDR3 sequences, about 18% occurring once. The sequencing input was CD8+ T cells from PBMCs. These receptors all stem from a human donor in good health (CMV status not recorded). Some clones in this sample may be carry-over from other donors' samples.

The chain carries TRBV19 and TRBJ2-7, with D perhaps being TRBD1 or TRBD2 (5 bases each). Germline loops: CDR1 LNHDA, CDR2 SQIVND (reference sequence). V was clipped by 5 bases and J by 2 bases, with 16 bases between them. CDR3 length: 15 residues. The CDR3 DNA reads as TGTGCCAGTAGTCCTCGGGACCTAATGACCTACGAGCAGTACTTC. It translates to CASSPRDLMTYEQYF. Variable domain in full (rest from reference TRBV19 and TRBJ2-7): DGGITQSPKYLFRKEGQNVTLSCEQNLNHDAMYWYRQDPGQGLRLIYYSQIVNDFQKGDIAEGYSVSREKKESFPLTVTSAQKNPTAFYLCASSPRDLMTYEQYFGPGTRLTVT.

V and J are TRBV10-3 and TRBJ1-5; unclear D gene. Deletions cut 10 bases from V and 4 bases from J, with 14 bases between. There are 13 residues in the CDR3. Germline CDR1 ENHRY, CDR2 SYGVKD. CDR3 DNA: TGTGCCACCGAGGGTGCCCGTAATCAGCCCCAGCATTTT. It specifies CATEGARNQPQHF.

The rearrangement uses TRBV7-9 and TRBJ1-1; 8 bases match TRBD1. Germline V gene sequence: CDR1 SEHNR, CDR2 FQNEAQ (reference sequence). The CDR3 covers 15 residues. The ends lost 5 bases at V and 6 bases at J; junction bases unmatched: 11. CDR3 sequence reads: CASSGEDRESSEAFF. The CDR3 nucleotides read TGTGCCAGCAGCGGAGAGGACAGGGAAAGTTCTGAAGCTTTCTTT.

This rearrangement joins TRBV6-4 to TRBJ2-1; TRBD2 matches at 10 bases. Trimming took 3 bases from V and 8 from J; bases not matched to a gene: 7. This CDR3 spans 15 amino acids. CDR1 is MRHNA and CDR2 is SNTAGT in the germline V gene. CDR3 residues: CASSESGGAGDEQFF. In nucleotides, the CDR3 is TGTGCCAGCAGTGAGAGCGGGGGGGCTGGCGATGAGCAGTTCTTC.

This clonotype was seen more than once but under ten times. The V gene is TRBV14, the J gene TRBJ2-1, with 8 bases aligning to TRBD1. The CDR3 covers 14 residues. CDR1 SGHDN and CDR2 FVKESK come from the germline V gene. After removal of 3 bases from V and 9 bases from J, the junction contained 7 bases not matched to a gene. The CDR3: CASSQVTGVSEQFF. CDR3 DNA: TGTGCCAGCAGCCAGGTGACAGGGGTCTCTGAGCAGTTCTTC. Based on the CDR3 plus reference TRBV14 and TRBJ2-1, the full variable domain is EAGVTQFPSHSVIEKGQTVTLRCDPISGHDNLYWYRRVMGKEIKFLLHFVKESKQDESGMPNNRFLAERTGGTYSTLKVQPAELEDSGVYFCASSQVTGVSEQFFGPGTRLTVL.

For the CDR3, the DNA is TGTGCCAGCAGCCTGGAGGCGCATACTGAAGCTTTCTTT. Translating gives CASSLEAHTEAFF. The V and J genes are TRBV7-9 and TRBJ1-1; no definite D call. Germline CDR1 is SEHNR and CDR2 is FQNEAQ (reference sequence). CDR3 size: 13 residues. The V end was cut by 5 bases, the J end by 5 bases, with 12 bases between.

The chain uses TRBV14 and TRBJ2-1; D might be TRBD1 (6 bases). Trimming left V 4 bases short and J 6 bases short, with 16 bases between. Per the germline V gene, CDR1 is SGHDN and CDR2 is FVKESK. The CDR3 consists of 15 residues. CDR3 sequence (DNA): TGTGCCAGCAGCCTTGAGGGGGAATGGGGCAATGAGCAGTTCTTC. Its translation: CASSLEGEWGNEQFF.

This clonotype was found a few times. The CDR3 sequence: CASSLAVSPVDFYEQYF. The CDR3 DNA is TGTGCCAGCAGCTTAGCGGTCTCGCCCGTGGATTTCTACGAGCAGTACTTC. The V gene is TRBV7-8, the J gene TRBJ2-7; D is unresolved. The CDR3 contains 17 residues. Trimming removed 0 bases from V and 3 bases from J, with 18 bases in between. Germline assignment: CDR1 SGHVS and CDR2 FQNEAQ.

This clonotype was picked up a small number of times. This rearrangement joins TRBV12-3 or TRBV12-4 to TRBJ1-1; 9 bases align to TRBD1. The CDR3 length is 14 residues. V trimming: 7 bases; J trimming: 6 bases; junction bases outside the gene matches: 9. The CDR3 DNA follows: TGTGCCAGCAACGGACAGGGGAGGAGGGCTGAAGCTTTCTTT. Translating it yields CASNGQGRRAEAFF.